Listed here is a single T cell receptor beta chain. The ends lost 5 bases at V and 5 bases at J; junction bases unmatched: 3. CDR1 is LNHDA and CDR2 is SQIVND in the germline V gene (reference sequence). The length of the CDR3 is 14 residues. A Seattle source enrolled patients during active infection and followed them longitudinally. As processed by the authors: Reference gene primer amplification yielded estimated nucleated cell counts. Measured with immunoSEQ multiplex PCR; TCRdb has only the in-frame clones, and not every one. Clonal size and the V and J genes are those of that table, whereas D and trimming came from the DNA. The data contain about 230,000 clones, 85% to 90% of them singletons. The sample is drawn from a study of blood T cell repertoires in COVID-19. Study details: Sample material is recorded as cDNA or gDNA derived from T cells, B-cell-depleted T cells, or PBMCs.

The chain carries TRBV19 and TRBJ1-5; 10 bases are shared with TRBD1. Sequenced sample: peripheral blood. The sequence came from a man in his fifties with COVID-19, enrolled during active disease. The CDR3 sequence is CASSVTGGHQPQHF. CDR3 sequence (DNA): TGTGCCAGTAGTGTGACAGGGGGCCATCAGCCCCAGCATTTT.